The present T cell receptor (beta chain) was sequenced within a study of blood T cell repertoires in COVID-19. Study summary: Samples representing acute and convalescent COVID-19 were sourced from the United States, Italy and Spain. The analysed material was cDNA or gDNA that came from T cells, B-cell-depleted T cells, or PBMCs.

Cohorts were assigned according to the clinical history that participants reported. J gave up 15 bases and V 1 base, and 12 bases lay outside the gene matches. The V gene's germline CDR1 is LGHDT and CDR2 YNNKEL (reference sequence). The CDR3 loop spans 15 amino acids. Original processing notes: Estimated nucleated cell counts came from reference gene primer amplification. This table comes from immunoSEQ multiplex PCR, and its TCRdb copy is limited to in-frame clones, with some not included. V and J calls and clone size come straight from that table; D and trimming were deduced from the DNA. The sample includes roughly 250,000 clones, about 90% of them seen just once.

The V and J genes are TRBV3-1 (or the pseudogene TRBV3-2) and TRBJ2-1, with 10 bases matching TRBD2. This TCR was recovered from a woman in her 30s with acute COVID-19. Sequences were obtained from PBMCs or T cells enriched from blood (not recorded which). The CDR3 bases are TGTGCCAGCAGCCAAGGGTCCCCTCTACTAGCGGGATCGTTCTTC. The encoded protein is CASSQGSPLLAGSFF.